This T cell receptor (beta chain) was documented in a study of blood T cells in healthy people across ages. This CDR3 contains 13 residues. Germline V CDR1 and CDR2: SGDLS, YYNGEE. To note about this clonotype: Antigen unknown. One junction end does not reproduce the germline sequence, and a read error may be involved.

General observations from the study: CMV infection status of these donors was not known. Naive CD4+ cells and diversity were both higher in long-lived donors than in aged donors.

Primers used in a second PCR of about 6 to 11 cycles were a sample-barcoded 5' primer and a J-beta primer mix. MiXCR was run by TCRdb on the 5' RACE reads, yielding one entry per CDR3 protein. The sample lists 600,000 or so distinct CDR3 sequences; 25% to 30% were seen once. This sequence was found in a woman over 75 in good health. This chain connects TRBV9 to TRBJ2-3, with D possibly matching TRBD1 (6 bases). The sample comprised blood. The DNA of the CDR3 is TGTGCCAGCAGCCCCTGGGACACAGATATGCAGTATTTT. Protein product: CASSPWDTDMQYF.